What follows are 32 T cell receptor beta chains derived from one specimen sequenced in a study of blood T cell repertoires in COVID-19. The protocol was immunoSEQ multiplex PCR, while the TCRdb copy is restricted to in-frame clones and leaves out a portion. The data hold almost 200,000 clones, with about nine tenths observed a single time. Source material: peripheral blood. These receptors all stem from a woman in her sixties or seventies with acute or convalescent COVID-19.

Worth noting for this clone: The sample holds other DNA sequences that translate to the same CDR3. V and J are TRBV18 and TRBJ1-1, with 10 nucleotides matching TRBD1. The germline V gene encodes CDR1 KGHSH and CDR2 LQKENI. This CDR3 contains 13 residues. Trimming at V came to 6 bases and at J to 4 bases, leaving 2 bases not matched to a gene. The CDR3: CASSGQGGTEAFF. CDR3 sequence (DNA): TGTGCCAGCTCCGGACAGGGGGGCACTGAAGCTTTCTTT.

This chain connects TRBV9 to TRBJ2-7; 7 bases align to TRBD2. CDR1 and CDR2 from the germline V gene are SGDLS and YYNGEE. V dropped 3 bases and J dropped 3; count of bases not matched to a gene: 9. This CDR3 has 15 amino acids. The DNA of the CDR3 is TGTGCCAGCAGCGAGGAACTAGCGACTTTCTACGAGCAGTACTTC. This gives the protein CASSEELATFYEQYF.

This sequence joins TRBV7-9 and TRBJ1-1; D gene ambiguous. V was trimmed by 6 bases and J by 0 bases, leaving 14 bases between them. The CDR3 is made up of 15 amino acids. Germline lookup yields CDR1 SEHNR and CDR2 FQNEAQ (reference sequence). The CDR3 loop reads CASRAQGLLNTEAFF. The CDR3 region has the DNA TGTGCCAGCAGGGCCCAAGGACTCTTGAACACTGAAGCTTTCTTT.

V gene TRBV5-4 combines with J gene TRBJ2-2, with 8 bases identical to TRBD2. Germline CDR1 reads SGHNT; CDR2 reads YYREEE (reference sequence). The V and J ends lost 0 bases and 4 bases, in that order; junction bases with no gene match: 2. This CDR3 is built from 15 residues. In DNA, the CDR3 is TGTGCCAGCAGCTTGGCCCTAGCGGGCACCGGGGAGCTGTTTTTT. This encodes CASSLALAGTGELFF.

With respect to this clone: Other DNA sequences of this sample code for an identical CDR3. This chain links TRBV7-8 with TRBJ1-3; D is ambiguous. The germline CDR1 and CDR2 sequences are SGHVS and FQNEAQ. There are 13 residues in the CDR3. V dropped 1 base and J dropped 4 bases, with 5 bases sitting between them. As DNA, the CDR3 is TGTGCCAGCAGCTTAGGGGCGGGAAACACCATATATTTT. Translation gives CASSLGAGNTIYF. Full variable domain (outside the CDR3, taken from reference TRBV7-8 and TRBJ1-3): GAGVSQSPRYKVAKRGQDVALRCDPISGHVSLFWYQQALGQGPEFLTYFQNEAQLDKSGLPSDRFFAERPEGSVSTLKIQRTQQEDSAVYLCASSLGAGNTIYFGEGSWLTVV.

This rearrangement joins TRBV2 to TRBJ1-5; no definite D call. With 3 bases removed from V and 2 bases from J, the gap between germline ends came to 5 bases. The CDR3 length is 13 residues. From germline, CDR1 is SNHLY and CDR2 FYNNEI. The CDR3 spells CASSELGNQPQHF. DNA of the CDR3: TGTGCCAGCAGTGAGTTAGGCAATCAGCCCCAGCATTTT.

The chain has TRBV5-4 and TRBJ1-1, with TRBD1 matching over 7 bases. The V segment lost 3 bases and the J segment 6 bases; nucleotides outside the gene matches: 5. Germline CDR1 SGHNT, CDR2 YYREEE (reference sequence). This CDR3 contains 13 residues. The CDR3 sequence: CASSSGQLPEAFF. The DNA for the CDR3 is TGTGCCAGCAGCTCGGGACAGCTCCCTGAAGCTTTCTTT.

The chain recombines TRBV7-6 with TRBJ2-1; TRBD1 aligns across 9 bases. Trimming cost V 5 bases and J 2 bases; bases outside gene matches: 7. Germline V gene lookup returns CDR1 SGHVS and CDR2 FNYEAQ. The CDR3 consists of 16 residues. Written as DNA, the CDR3 is TGTGCCAGCAGCCCCGGGACAGGGATCCCCTACAATGAGCAGTTCTTC. This translates into CASSPGTGIPYNEQFF.

V usage is TRBV19 and J usage is TRBJ1-6; 10 nucleotides agree with TRBD1. Germline V gives CDR1 LNHDA, CDR2 SQIVND (reference sequence). The CDR3 spans 15 residues. The V and J ends lost 4 bases and 5 bases, in that order; junction bases with no gene match: 2. CDR3 nucleotides: TGTGCCAGTAGTACGGGACAGGGGAATAATTCACCCCTCCACTTT. Translating it yields CASSTGQGNNSPLHF. Combining the CDR3 with reference TRBV19 and TRBJ1-6 gives the whole variable domain DGGITQSPKYLFRKEGQNVTLSCEQNLNHDAMYWYRQDPGQGLRLIYYSQIVNDFQKGDIAEGYSVSREKKESFPLTVTSAQKNPTAFYLCASSTGQGNNSPLHFGNGTRLTVT.

The gene calls are TRBV12-3 or TRBV12-4 and TRBJ1-2, with no clear D. The V gene lost 7 bases and the J gene lost 4 bases, with 13 bases spanning the gap. The CDR3 has 13 residues. The chain's CDR3 is CASNKDTVYGYTF. CDR3 DNA: TGTGCCAGCAACAAAGACACGGTCTATGGCTACACCTTC.

V is TRBV9 and J is TRBJ1-2; TRBD1 aligns across 10 bases. Germline V CDR1 and CDR2: SGDLS, YYNGEE. The V gene end was trimmed by 3 bases and the J gene end by 8 bases; junction bases not matched to a gene: 7. The CDR3 is made up of 14 amino acids. This CDR3 is CASSERQGAGGYTF. CDR3 bases: TGTGCCAGCAGCGAGCGACAGGGGGCGGGCGGCTACACCTTC.

This clone was detected only once. The chain couples TRBV12-3 or TRBV12-4 to TRBJ1-2; 9 bases are shared with TRBD1. Trimming at V came to 6 bases and at J to 8 bases, leaving 4 bases not matched to a gene. This CDR3 is built from 12 residues. CDR3 sequence reads: CASSWTGVGYTF. The DNA for the CDR3 is TGTGCCAGCAGCTGGACAGGGGTCGGCTACACCTTC.

V usage is TRBV9 and J usage is TRBJ1-1; D call uncertain. This CDR3 is built from 14 residues. The V end was cut by 3 bases, the J end by 4 bases, with 13 bases between. The germline V gene encodes CDR1 SGDLS and CDR2 YYNGEE. CDR3 loop: CASSATSTGTEAFF. The CDR3 nucleotides read TGTGCCAGCAGCGCCACTTCAACGGGCACTGAAGCTTTCTTT.

The rearrangement uses TRBV7-9 and TRBJ2-5; a possible D gene is TRBD2 (5 bases). Trimming cost V 10 bases and J 4 bases, with 22 bases left between them. CDR1 and CDR2 (germline): SEHNR, FQNEAQ (reference sequence). The CDR3 length is 15 residues. The CDR3 is CATRLTGVGRETQYF. The CDR3 DNA follows: TGTGCCACACGCCTAACCGGGGTAGGCAGAGAGACCCAGTACTTC. Variable domain in full (rest from reference TRBV7-9 and TRBJ2-5): DTGVSQNPRHKITKRGQNVTFRCDPISEHNRLYWYRQTLGQGPEFLTYFQNEAQLEKSRLLSDRFSAERPKGSFSTLEIQRTEQGDSAMYLCATRLTGVGRETQYFGPGTRLLVL.

The V gene is TRBV5-1, the J gene TRBJ1-2; 11 nucleotides match TRBD1. The CDR3 is 14 residues long. The V segment lost 4 bases and the J segment 8 bases; nucleotides outside the gene matches: 7. The germline V gene has CDR1 SGHRS and CDR2 YFSETQ. The DNA for the CDR3 is TGCGCCAGCAGCGGAGGACAGGGGGCGGCCGGCTACACCTTC. Translating gives CASSGGQGAAGYTF.

Concerning this clone: Different DNA sequences within this sample yield the same CDR3. The chain couples TRBV5-5 to TRBJ1-1; 9 bases match TRBD1. Germline CDR1 and CDR2: SGHKS and YYEKEE (reference sequence). This CDR3 is built from 14 residues. After removal of 4 bases from V and 1 base from J, the junction contained 2 bases not matched to a gene. The CDR3, as DNA: TGTGCCAGCAGCCCGGGACAGGGGAACACTGAAGCTTTCTTT. Residues: CASSPGQGNTEAFF.

V is TRBV15 and J is TRBJ2-4; tentative D call: TRBD1 (6 bases). Deletions cut 3 bases from V and 0 bases from J, with 12 bases between. The length of the CDR3 is 16 residues. The germline gives CDR1 LNHNV, CDR2 YYDKDF (reference sequence). The CDR3 spells CATSRAQGLAKNIQYF. The CDR3 DNA is TGTGCCACCAGCAGGGCTCAGGGGTTAGCCAAAAACATTCAGTACTTC.

The chain is built from TRBV6-4 and TRBJ1-5, with TRBD1 identical over 9 bases. The CDR3 is 20 amino acids. V lost 4 bases to trimming and J lost 0 bases; unmatched junction nucleotides: 16. In germline, CDR1 is MRHNA, CDR2 SNTAGT. CDR3 DNA sequence: TGTGCCAGCAGTGGCACCCATTACAGGGGGCGAGTGTATAGCAATCAGCCCCAGCATTTT. It encodes CASSGTHYRGRVYSNQPQHF.

V gene TRBV3-1 (or the pseudogene TRBV3-2) combines with J gene TRBJ1-1, with no clear D. This CDR3 region has 13 residues. Trimming left V 0 bases short and J 8 bases short, with 10 bases between. Germline loops: CDR1 LGHDT, CDR2 YNNKEL (reference sequence). CDR3 in DNA: TGTGCCAGCAGCCAAGAGGGGAGGATAGAAGCTTTCTTT. This translates into CASSQEGRIEAFF.

This chain uses TRBV27 with TRBJ2-7; possibly TRBD1 for D (6 bases). Trimming cost V 4 bases and J 3 bases, with 13 bases left between them. Germline V lookup: CDR1 MNHEY, CDR2 SMNVEV (reference sequence). This CDR3 comprises 14 residues. CDR3 sequence (DNA): TGTGCCAGCAGTTCCCCCCCCAGGGGCTACGAGCAGTACTTC. This codes for CASSSPPRGYEQYF.

The gene calls are TRBV28 and TRBJ1-4; no clear D gene. This CDR3 spans 14 amino acids. Trimming removed 8 bases from V and 7 bases from J, with 17 bases in between. Germline V gene lookup returns CDR1 MDHEN and CDR2 SYDVKM. The CDR3 is CASALGQWSEKLFF. The CDR3 coding sequence is TGTGCCAGCGCCTTAGGCCAGTGGAGTGAAAAACTGTTTTTT.

This chain joins TRBV5-8 and TRBJ1-5; TRBD1 matches 8 bases. The CDR3 extends over 14 amino acids. V lost 0 bases, J lost 8 bases, and 4 bases stayed unmatched. Germline lookup yields CDR1 SGHTS and CDR2 YDEGEE. CDR3 in DNA: TGTGCCAGCAGCTTGGTGGCAGGGGGCGAGCCCCAGCATTTT. Protein product: CASSLVAGGEPQHF.

This clone is a singleton in its sample. Additional DNA sequences in this sample encode the identical CDR3. The chain joins TRBV5-1 to TRBJ2-7; the D gene is possibly TRBD1 (6 bases). Germline values: CDR1 SGHRS, CDR2 YFSETQ. V lost 3 bases, J lost 4 bases, and 11 bases lay in between. CDR3 length equals 13 residues. The CDR3 protein is CASSSAGAYEQYF. As DNA, the CDR3 is TGCGCCAGCAGCTCAGCAGGGGCGTACGAGCAGTACTTC.

This chain links TRBV5-1 with TRBJ2-2, with D maybe TRBD1 (5 bases). This CDR3 has 15 residues. The germline CDR1 and CDR2 sequences are SGHRS and YFSETQ. Deletions cut 0 bases from V and 2 bases from J, with 8 bases between. The CDR3 DNA is TGCGCCAGCAGCTTGGGGCAGGGAAACACCGGGGAGCTGTTTTTT. This gives the protein CASSLGQGNTGELFF.

The chain combines TRBV28 with TRBJ2-5; 8 nucleotides align to TRBD2. Germline V gene sequence: CDR1 MDHEN, CDR2 SYDVKM. V trimming: 4 bases; J trimming: 5 bases; junction bases outside the gene matches: 12. This CDR3 spans 16 amino acids. CDR3 residues: CASSSTGSGGPETQYF. In nucleotides, the CDR3 is TGTGCCAGCAGTTCCACCGGGTCGGGAGGGCCCGAGACCCAGTACTTC.

The chain is built from TRBV3-1 (or the pseudogene TRBV3-2) and TRBJ1-1; D may be TRBD1 (5 bases). Germline CDR1 is LGHDT and CDR2 is YNNKEL (reference sequence). V lost 8 bases, J lost 0 bases, and 13 bases lay in between. There are 14 residues in the CDR3. DNA for the CDR3: TGTGCCAGCGAGGGGCGGGGACTGAACACTGAAGCTTTCTTT. It yields the protein CASEGRGLNTEAFF.

V gene TRBV5-1 combines with J gene TRBJ2-2, with TRBD1 matching 9 bases. CDR1 SGHRS and CDR2 YFSETQ come from the germline V gene. This CDR3 has 15 amino acids. The ends lost 3 bases at V and 5 bases at J; junction bases unmatched: 5. CDR3: CASSSLGTGTGELFF. DNA for the CDR3: TGCGCCAGCAGCTCCCTGGGGACAGGGACCGGGGAGCTGTTTTTT.

The J gene is TRBJ1-1, the V gene TRBV19; weak D call: TRBD1 (5 bases). The germline V gene encodes CDR1 LNHDA and CDR2 SQIVND (reference sequence). Trimming left V 5 bases short and J 1 base short, with 14 bases between. The CDR3 is 15 amino acids. The chain's CDR3 is CASSPPGRGNTEAFF. CDR3 sequence (DNA): TGTGCCAGTAGTCCCCCTGGGAGGGGGAACACTGAAGCTTTCTTT.

A single count supports this clone. The rearrangement joins TRBV19 to TRBJ2-7, with D perhaps matching TRBD2 (7 bases). Germline CDR1 is LNHDA and CDR2 is SQIVND (reference sequence). Trimming pared 0 bases from V and 2 bases from J, leaving 14 bases between. This CDR3 contains 16 residues. DNA of the CDR3: TGTGCCAGTAGTATAGAGCTCAGGGGAGGGACCTACGAGCAGTACTTC. It yields the protein CASSIELRGGTYEQYF.

The J gene is TRBJ2-7, the V gene TRBV28, with D unclear. Between the trimmed V and J ends, which lost 3 bases and 2 bases, there was a span of 14 bases. The CDR3 is made up of 15 amino acids. Germline CDR1 MDHEN, CDR2 SYDVKM. The CDR3 loop is CASSFVNSPTYEQYF. The DNA of the CDR3 is TGTGCCAGCAGTTTTGTCAACAGCCCGACCTACGAGCAGTACTTC. Drawing the rest from reference TRBV28 and TRBJ2-7, the complete variable domain is DVKVTQSSRYLVKRTGEKVFLECVQDMDHENMFWYRQDPGLGLRLIYFSYDVKMKEKGDIPEGYSVSREKKERFSLILESASTNQTSMYLCASSFVNSPTYEQYFGPGTRLTVT.

Here the CDR3 DNA reads TGTGCCAGCAGCCGTTCTCCGGGACTGCCGGGTACGCAGTATTTT. Amino acids: CASSRSPGLPGTQYF. The chain has TRBV6-2 or TRBV6-3 and TRBJ2-3, with D perhaps TRBD2 (6 bases). Per the germline V gene, CDR1 is MNHEY and CDR2 is SVGEGT. V dropped 6 bases and J dropped 8 bases, with 21 bases sitting between them. This CDR3 has 15 residues.

The rearrangement uses TRBV29-1 and TRBJ1-2, with D maybe TRBD1 (5 bases). Germline V gene lookup returns CDR1 SQVTM and CDR2 ANQGSEA. V lost 4 bases and J lost 4, with 16 bases in between. The CDR3 spans 14 residues. CDR3 region: CSVGQSVPIYGYTF. In nucleotides, the CDR3 is TGCAGCGTTGGACAGTCCGTACCAATCTATGGCTACACCTTC.